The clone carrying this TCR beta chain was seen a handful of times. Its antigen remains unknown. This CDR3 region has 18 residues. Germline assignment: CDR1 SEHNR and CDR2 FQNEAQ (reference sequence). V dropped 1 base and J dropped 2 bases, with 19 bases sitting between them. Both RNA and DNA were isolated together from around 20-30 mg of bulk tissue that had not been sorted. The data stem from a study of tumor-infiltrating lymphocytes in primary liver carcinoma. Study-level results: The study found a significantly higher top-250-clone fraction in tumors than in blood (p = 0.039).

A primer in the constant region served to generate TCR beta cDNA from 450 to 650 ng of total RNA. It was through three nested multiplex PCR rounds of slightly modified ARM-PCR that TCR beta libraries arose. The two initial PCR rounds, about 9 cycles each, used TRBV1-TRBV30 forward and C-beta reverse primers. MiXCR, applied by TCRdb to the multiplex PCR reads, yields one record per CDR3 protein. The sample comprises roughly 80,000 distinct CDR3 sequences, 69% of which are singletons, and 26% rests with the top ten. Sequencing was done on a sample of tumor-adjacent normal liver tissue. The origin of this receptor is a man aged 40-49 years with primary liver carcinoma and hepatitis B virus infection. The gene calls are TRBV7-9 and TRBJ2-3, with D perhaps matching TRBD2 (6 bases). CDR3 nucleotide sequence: TGTGCCAGCAGCTTAGAATTCTTATCGGGAGTATCCACAGATACGCAGTATTTT. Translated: CASSLEFLSGVSTDTQYF.